This entry is about one T cell receptor (beta chain). Its specificity is unknown. This CDR3 is 16 amino acids long. V dropped 4 bases and J dropped 0; count of bases not matched to a gene: 7. Germline CDR1 SGHKS, CDR2 YYEKEE (reference sequence). This entry is derived from a study of STAT3 mutations in large granular lymphocyte leukemia. Turning to the study itself: Canonical activating STAT3 mutations were detected in roughly half of the longitudinally sequenced T-LGLL patients. More than half of T-LGLL patients received immunosuppressive therapy.

The study, taken as a whole, reports: At least one immunodominant TCR beta clonotype appeared in every T-cell large granular lymphocyte leukemia patient. Differing intervals and regimens complicate linking therapy response to clone burden.

Around 40,000 productive templates were obtained per sample on average. Produced via immunoSEQ multiplex PCR; TCRdb's table is partial and in-frame only. The table has about 15,000 clones, roughly 91% seen once. The receptor was derived from a woman between 50 and 59 years old with T-cell large granular lymphocyte leukemia. Some clones in this sample may be carry-over from other donors' samples. The rearrangement links TRBV5-5 to TRBJ2-3; TRBD1 matches at 8 bases. Sequenced material: peripheral blood mononuclear cells. The CDR3 nucleotides read TGTGCCAGCAGCATCAGGGGGCGCGGGAGCACAGATACGCAGTATTTT. Residues: CASSIRGRGSTDTQYF.